This is a list of T cell receptor beta chains from one sample in a study of blood T cell repertoires in COVID-19. Only in-frame clones appear in the TCRdb table, and some are missing; sequencing was by immunoSEQ multiplex PCR. Here the sample spans around 100,000 clones, around nine tenths being singletons. Specimen: peripheral blood. These receptors all come from a man aged 40-50 years with acute or convalescent COVID-19. Both conserved end residues are part of each CDR3. The D gene is left open where the match is weak. Where a row states a size, it is once, few, many or the class of an expanded clone; other rows omit it.

j_gene	v_gene	abundance	d_gene	CDR3nt	CDR3aa
TRBJ1-5	TRBV7-2	-	TRBD1	TGTGCCAGCGCTTTCTACCAGGGGGGCAATCAGCCCCAGCATTTT	CASAFYQGGNQPQHF
TRBJ2-5	TRBV6-5	-	TRBD2	TGTGCCAGCAGTTCCTCTATAGCGGGAGTGGGAGAGACCCAGTACTTC	CASSSSIAGVGETQYF
TRBJ1-2	TRBV27	-	TRBD1	TGTGCCAGCAGTTTTCCAGGGGGCTATGGCTACACCTTC	CASSFPGGYGYTF
TRBJ1-2	TRBV19	-	TRBD1	TGTGCCAGTAGTGCGGACAGGGAGACCCATGGCTACACCTTC	CASSADRETHGYTF
TRBJ1-1	TRBV10-3	-	-	TGTGCCATCAGTGTACAGGGCGGGACTGAAGCTTTCTTT	CAISVQGGTEAFF
TRBJ2-1	TRBV15	once	-	TGTGCCACCAGCAGAGGGGGGACTCGCTACAATGAGCAGTTCTTC	CATSRGGTRYNEQFF
TRBJ2-7	TRBV15	-	TRBD2	TGTGCCACCAGCAGTCCGGGCGGACTAGCGGGAGGCCCCAGCTCCTACGAGCAGTACTTC	CATSSPGGLAGGPSSYEQYF
TRBJ2-2	TRBV5-1	-	TRBD1	TGCGCCAGCAGCCTGGACAGGGGCACCGGGGAGCTGTTTTTT	CASSLDRGTGELFF
TRBJ1-4	TRBV7-8	-	-	TGTGCCAGCAGCCAAACCGGGTTGAAACTGTTTTTT	CASSQTGLKLFF
TRBJ1-3	TRBV4-3	-	TRBD1	TGCGCCAGCAGCCAATCCGCGGGGACAGGGGTAAACACCATATATTTT	CASSQSAGTGVNTIYF
TRBJ1-5	TRBV15	-	-	TGTGCCACCAGCAGAGCTATAAATCAGCCCCAGCATTTT	CATSRAINQPQHF
TRBJ1-2	TRBV30	-	-	TGTGCCTGGAGTAGGGAGGGGAACTATGGCTACACCTTC	CAWSREGNYGYTF
TRBJ2-1	TRBV19	-	TRBD2	TGTGCCAGTAGTATTTCGAGCGGGAGGGGATATGAGCAGTTCTTC	CASSISSGRGYEQFF
TRBJ2-2	TRBV19	-	TRBD1	TGTGCCAGTAGGCGGGACAGGCGGACCGGGGAGCTGTTTTTT	CASRRDRRTGELFF
TRBJ1-1	TRBV6-5	once	TRBD1	TGTGCCAGCAGTTACGGACAGGGGGCTGCTGAAGCTTTCTTT	CASSYGQGAAEAFF
TRBJ2-1	TRBV4-2	-	TRBD2	TGTGCCAGCAGCCCCCAGGGGCAGCGGGAGGAAAATGAGCAGTTCTTC	CASSPQGQREENEQFF
TRBJ1-2	TRBV15	-	-	TGTGCCACCAGCCCGACCCCGGGATATAACTATGGCTACACCTTC	CATSPTPGYNYGYTF
TRBJ1-2	TRBV2	-	-	TGTGCCAGCAGTGATCAGGGTTGGGATGGCTACACCTTC	CASSDQGWDGYTF
TRBJ2-5	TRBV7-9	-	TRBD1	TGTGCCAGCAGCTTATTTCCGACAGGGGGAGAGACCCAGTACTTC	CASSLFPTGGETQYF
TRBJ1-2	TRBV5-4	few	-	TGTGCCAGCAGCCTCCTCGGGGAGTCCGGCTACACCTTC	CASSLLGESGYTF
TRBJ1-6	TRBV9	-	-	TGTGCCAGCAGCGTAGAAGGGGGACATTCACCCCTCCACTTT	CASSVEGGHSPLHF
TRBJ2-4	TRBV7-9	-	-	TGTGCCAGCAGTCATCAGGGAAACATTCAGTACTTC	CASSHQGNIQYF
TRBJ2-3	TRBV19	-	TRBD1	TGTGCCAGCTCGGACAGGGGAGTAGGGCGGGATACGCAGTATTTT	CASSDRGVGRDTQYF
TRBJ2-5	TRBV3-1/TRBV3-2	-	-	TGTGCCAGCAGCTCACGGATCGGGAACGATGCGAAGGAGACCCAGTACTTC	CASSSRIGNDAKETQYF
TRBJ1-5	TRBV20-1	-	-	TGCAGTGCTAGTTGGGCAGGGGAGAATCAGCCCCAGCATTTT	CSASWAGENQPQHF
TRBJ2-2	TRBV11-2	-	-	TGTGCCAGCAGCGTCAGGGGAACCAACACCGGGGAGCTGTTTTTT	CASSVRGTNTGELFF
TRBJ2-7	TRBV3-1/TRBV3-2	-	-	TGTGCCAGCAGCCAAGACCGCTACGAGCAGTACTTC	CASSQDRYEQYF
TRBJ1-2	TRBV10-3	-	-	TGTGCCATCGAGAAGGAGCGGCTCTATGGCTACACCTTC	CAIEKERLYGYTF
TRBJ2-1	TRBV27	-	-	TGTGCCAGCAGTTTTGGAGGCGACAATGAGCAGTTCTTC	CASSFGGDNEQFF
TRBJ1-1	TRBV19	-	-	TGTGCCAGTAGTATGGTCGGGAACACTGAAGCTTTCTTT	CASSMVGNTEAFF
TRBJ1-1	TRBV7-2	-	-	TGTGCCAGCAGCTCGAGGGCCAACAGGGTGGGCACTGAAGCTTTCTTT	CASSSRANRVGTEAFF
TRBJ2-3	TRBV2	-	-	TGTGCCAGCAGTCGAGGGGCCAGGGAGGTTACAGATACGCAGTATTTT	CASSRGAREVTDTQYF
TRBJ1-4	TRBV28	-	-	TGTGCCAGCAGTTTTAACAATTATCGAAATGAAAAACTGTTTTTT	CASSFNNYRNEKLFF
TRBJ2-6	TRBV5-5	-	-	TGTGCCAGCAGCTTGGATAGCCCCCGGGGAGTTGGTGGGGCCAACGTCCTGACTTTC	CASSLDSPRGVGGANVLTF
TRBJ1-3	TRBV7-9	-	TRBD1	TGTGCCAGCAGGCGGGACAGCGGAAACACCATATATTTT	CASRRDSGNTIYF
TRBJ2-1	TRBV19	-	TRBD1	TGTGCCAGTAGTATAGGGGGACAGGGGGCAGGTGAGCAGTTCTTC	CASSIGGQGAGEQFF
TRBJ1-5	TRBV19	-	-	TGTGCCAGTAGTGCGGCCCTAGGAACTCAGCCCCAGCATTTT	CASSAALGTQPQHF
TRBJ1-2	TRBV14	once	TRBD1	TGTGCCAGCAGCCCGGTCGGACAGGGTGGAGGCTACACCTTC	CASSPVGQGGGYTF
TRBJ1-5	TRBV2	-	-	TGTGCCAGTAGGACAGCCACCGTCGGGCCCCAGCATTTT	CASRTATVGPQHF
TRBJ1-5	TRBV30	-	-	TGTGCCTGGAGCCGGGGGAGCTATAGCAATCAGCCCCAGCATTTT	CAWSRGSYSNQPQHF
TRBJ2-1	TRBV6-2/TRBV6-3	-	TRBD2	TGTGCCAGCAGTCCACAGGGGTTTCGGACTAGCGGGGGTCGTCGGCATGAGCAGTTCTTC	CASSPQGFRTSGGRRHEQFF
TRBJ2-7	TRBV3-1/TRBV3-2	few	TRBD1	TGTGCCAGCAGCCAAGATCCGGGACAGGGAAGGGAGCAGTACTTC	CASSQDPGQGREQYF
TRBJ1-5	TRBV10-3	-	TRBD1	TGTGCCATCAGTGCGGACAGGGATAATCAGCCCCAGCATTTT	CAISADRDNQPQHF
TRBJ2-7	TRBV7-8	-	TRBD1	TGTGCCAGCAGCTTAGAGGGACAGGGAGAAATCGAGCAGTACTTC	CASSLEGQGEIEQYF
TRBJ1-2	TRBV5-8	-	-	TGTGCCAGCAGCTTGGAAGGCAGGTTTAACTATGGCTACACCTTC	CASSLEGRFNYGYTF
TRBJ1-2	TRBV18	-	TRBD1	TGTGCCAGCTCACCTCGACAGGGGGACGTCTATGGCTACACCTTC	CASSPRQGDVYGYTF
TRBJ2-7	TRBV7-9	-	-	TGTGCCAGCAGCTCTCTTGCCCAGGGTCCCCTCTCCTACGAGCAGTACTTC	CASSSLAQGPLSYEQYF
TRBJ2-5	TRBV2	once	-	TGTGCCAGCAGTGAAGAGGGTCTACTTGGGGCAGAGACCCAGTACTTC	CASSEEGLLGAETQYF
TRBJ2-1	TRBV5-6	-	TRBD1	TGTGCCAGCAGTTACGGGACAGGGTACAATGAGCAGTTCTTC	CASSYGTGYNEQFF
TRBJ2-7	TRBV3-1/TRBV3-2	once	-	TGTGCCAGCAGCCAAGGATTACAGGAGAGCTACGAGCAGTACTTC	CASSQGLQESYEQYF
TRBJ2-1	TRBV3-1/TRBV3-2	-	-	TGTGCCAGCAGCCAAGTGAGCAATGAGCAGTTCTTC	CASSQVSNEQFF